Shown below are 5 T cell receptor beta chains from a single sample sequenced in a study of blood T cell repertoires in COVID-19. Repertoires were generated with immunoSEQ multiplex PCR, while TCRdb's copy carries only in-frame clones and drops some. The table includes around 340,000 clones, about 92% detected once. The sequencing input was peripheral blood. All receptors derive from a woman in her sixties or seventies with COVID-19, enrolled during active disease.

The genes are TRBV14 and TRBJ2-7; D unresolved. Germline CDR1 SGHDN, CDR2 FVKESK. This CDR3 has 15 amino acids. V shed 3 bases and J shed 2 bases, with 14 bases lying between them. CDR3 amino acids: CASSQESVPTYEQYF. The CDR3 DNA reads as TGTGCCAGCAGCCAGGAGTCTGTACCGACCTACGAGCAGTACTTC. The full variable domain, its missing parts supplied by reference TRBV14 and TRBJ2-7, is EAGVTQFPSHSVIEKGQTVTLRCDPISGHDNLYWYRRVMGKEIKFLLHFVKESKQDESGMPNNRFLAERTGGTYSTLKVQPAELEDSGVYFCASSQESVPTYEQYFGPGTRLTVT.

V gene TRBV18 combines with J gene TRBJ1-1; D gene ambiguous. V lost 2 bases to trimming and J lost 0 bases, with 7 bases between them. CDR1 and CDR2 (germline): KGHSH, LQKENI. The CDR3 consists of 14 residues. CDR3: CASSPAGLNTEAFF. The CDR3 coding sequence is TGTGCCAGCTCACCAGCGGGCTTGAACACTGAAGCTTTCTTT.

The V gene is TRBV25-1, the J gene TRBJ1-4; D is possibly TRBD1 (5 bases). V was clipped by 2 bases and J by 0 bases, with 13 bases between them. CDR1 and CDR2 (germline): MGHDK, SYGVNS. The CDR3 covers 17 residues. The CDR3 protein is CASSETVTTATNEKLFF. For the CDR3, the DNA is TGTGCCAGCAGTGAAACCGTAACGACAGCAACTAATGAAAAACTGTTTTTT. The full variable domain, in which reference TRBV25-1 and TRBJ1-4 provide the parts outside the CDR3, is EADIYQTPRYLVIGTGKKITLECSQTMGHDKMYWYQQDPGMELHLIHYSYGVNSTEKGDLSSESTVSRIRTEHFPLTLESARPSHTSQYLCASSETVTTATNEKLFFGSGTQLSVL.

The chain links TRBV3-1 (or the pseudogene TRBV3-2) to TRBJ1-1; 8 bases are shared with TRBD1. CDR3 length: 16 amino acids. The V gene's germline CDR1 is LGHDT and CDR2 YNNKEL (reference sequence). After removal of 3 bases from V and 6 bases from J, the junction contained 12 bases not matched to a gene. CDR3 DNA sequence: TGTGCCAGCAGCCACTTCAGCGACAGGGGTGAATCTGAAGCTTTCTTT. Translation: CASSHFSDRGESEAFF.

The chain carries TRBV7-9 and TRBJ2-2, with D maybe TRBD1 (6 bases). V lost 1 base and J 1 base, leaving 7 bases between the germline ends. Germline values: CDR1 SEHNR, CDR2 FQNEAQ (reference sequence). The CDR3 loop spans 15 amino acids. The CDR3: CASSLGDMNTGELFF. DNA for the CDR3: TGTGCCAGCAGCTTAGGGGACATGAACACCGGGGAGCTGTTTTTT.